Presented here are 19 T cell receptor beta chains from one specimen sequenced in a study of CD8 T cells in acute hepatitis C reinfection. Measured with immunoSEQ multiplex PCR; TCRdb has only the in-frame clones, and not every one. The sample records about 38,000 clones, approximately 87% being singletons. Documented time point: naive CD8 control sorted from an acute-time-point sample. The sequenced material came from naive CD8+ T cells from PBMCs. These TCRs come from a man aged 25-40 years with chronic hepatitis C.

The chain combines TRBV19 with TRBJ2-7; 9 nucleotides align to TRBD2. V lost 2 bases, J lost 0 bases, and 5 bases stayed unmatched. There are 16 residues in the CDR3. CDR1 LNHDA and CDR2 SQIVND come from the germline V gene (reference sequence). CDR3: CASSISSGGSSYEQYF. The CDR3 bases are TGTGCCAGTAGTATAAGTAGCGGGGGCTCCTCCTACGAGCAGTACTTC.

This chain joins TRBV27 and TRBJ2-3; TRBD1 matches at 11 bases. After removal of 6 bases from V and 7 bases from J, the junction contained 9 bases not matched to a gene. Germline V CDR1 and CDR2: MNHEY, SMNVEV (reference sequence). The CDR3 contains 15 residues. In nucleotides, the CDR3 is TGTGCCAGCAGCCTCCGGGACAGGGGGGGTAATACGCAGTATTTT. Encoded protein: CASSLRDRGGNTQYF.

The gene calls are TRBV9 and TRBJ2-5; unclear D gene. With the DNA end fitting TRBJ2-7 better, the J assignment may be wrong. Germline CDR1 reads SGDLS; CDR2 reads YYNGEE. The CDR3 has 15 residues. The CDR3 is CASSVGGAPSYEQYF. The CDR3 coding sequence is TGTGCCAGCAGCGTAGGCGGCGCGCCGTCCTACGAGCAGTACTTC.

This clone was seen more than once but under ten times. The CDR3 nucleotides are TGTGCCAGTAGTATAGATCCCGAACAGGGGGCGGTCCAGCCCCAGCATTTT. Its protein product is CASSIDPEQGAVQPQHF. The rearrangement joins TRBV19 to TRBJ1-5; 9 positions agree with TRBD1. The CDR3 runs to 17 residues. From germline, CDR1 is LNHDA and CDR2 SQIVND (reference sequence). V lost 0 bases and J lost 7; bases outside the gene matches: 10.

This rearrangement joins TRBV30 to TRBJ1-1; TRBD1 aligns across 8 bases. The V gene end was trimmed by 7 bases and the J gene end by 3 bases; junction bases not matched to a gene: 7. There are 13 residues in the CDR3. Per the germline V gene, CDR1 is GTSNPN and CDR2 is SVGIG (reference sequence). For the CDR3, the DNA is TGTGCCTTAACAGGGGGGGCCCACACTGAAGCTTTCTTT. Translation gives CALTGGAHTEAFF.

CDR3 sequence reads: CASSLGLAGGESYEQYF. The CDR3 region has the DNA TGTGCCAGCAGCTTAGGGCTAGCGGGGGGTGAGTCCTACGAGCAGTACTTC. The chain combines TRBV7-8 with TRBJ2-7, with 11 nucleotides matching TRBD2. Per germline, CDR1 SGHVS and CDR2 FQNEAQ. After removal of 1 base from V and 1 base from J, the junction contained 6 bases not matched to a gene. The CDR3 runs to 17 residues.

The rearrangement uses TRBV2 and TRBJ1-1; D call uncertain. CDR3 size: 15 residues. Germline CDR1 and CDR2: SNHLY and FYNNEI. V was cut by 8 bases and J by 1 base, with 17 bases left in between. The CDR3 coding sequence is TGTGCCAGCCGCCTTTTTTGGGGTAGGAACACTGAAGCTTTCTTT. It specifies CASRLFWGRNTEAFF.

This clone was seen a few times. This chain joins TRBV5-4 and TRBJ2-1; D uncertain. The germline CDR1 and CDR2 sequences are SGHNT and YYREEE (reference sequence). The length of the CDR3 is 13 residues. Trimming shortened V by 1 base and J by 7 bases, and 9 bases separated the two germline ends. The CDR3 region has the DNA TGTGCCAGCAGCTTGTTGATGGGAAATGAGCAGTTCTTC. Translating gives CASSLLMGNEQFF. Variable domain in full (rest from reference TRBV5-4 and TRBJ2-1): ETGVTQSPTHLIKTRGQQVTLRCSSQSGHNTVSWYQQALGQGPQFIFQYYREEENGRGNFPPRFSGLQFPNYSSELNVNALELDDSALYLCASSLLMGNEQFFGPGTRLTVL.

V and J are TRBV6-7 and TRBJ1-1; possibly TRBD1 for D (5 bases). TRBV6-7 is an open reading frame, and its role is uncertain. Trimming left V 9 bases short and J 6 bases short, with 17 bases between. The CDR3 length is 13 residues. DNA of the CDR3: TGTGCCAGGGGGGGGAGGGGTAGGTCTGAAGCTTTCTTT. Translating it yields CARGGRGRSEAFF.

This sequence joins TRBV7-8 and TRBJ1-1, with 9 bases matching TRBD1. The V gene's germline CDR1 is SGHVS and CDR2 FQNEAQ. This CDR3 region has 17 residues. The ends lost 5 bases at V and 0 bases at J; junction bases unmatched: 10. In DNA form, the CDR3 reads TGTGCCAGCAGCCCCAACAGGGGGCAACTCATGAACACTGAAGCTTTCTTT. Its protein is CASSPNRGQLMNTEAFF.

The rearrangement joins TRBV12-5 to TRBJ1-6; D possibly corresponds to TRBD1 (6 bases). The germline CDR1 and CDR2 sequences are LGHNT and FRNRAP. The V end lost 5 bases, the J end lost 9 bases, and 8 bases lay between the germline ends. The CDR3 runs 12 residues. The CDR3 sequence: CASGQDSSPLHF. The CDR3 nucleotides are TGTGCTAGTGGTCAGGACAGTTCACCCCTCCACTTT.

V usage is TRBV2 and J usage is TRBJ2-7; D not certain. Trimming removed 3 bases at V and 8 bases at J, with 5 bases between. The CDR3 runs 10 residues. Germline V gene sequence: CDR1 SNHLY, CDR2 FYNNEI. DNA of the CDR3: TGTGCCAGCAGTGACTTCCAGCAGTACTTC. It specifies CASSDFQQYF.

The chain couples TRBV7-2 to TRBJ1-1; D gene unclear. CDR3 size: 12 residues. Germline V gene data show CDR1 as SGHTA and CDR2 as FQGNSA. V lost 7 bases, J lost 5 bases, and 11 bases lay in between. CDR3 coding DNA: TGTGCCAGCACCAGTCTAGGGACTGAAGCTTTCTTT. It codes for CASTSLGTEAFF.

The chain combines TRBV7-6 with TRBJ2-2; D may be TRBD1 or TRBD2 (5 bases each). Trimming took off 1 base at V and 7 bases at J, with 16 bases between the two ends. The CDR3 is 16 amino acids. Germline CDR1 SGHVS, CDR2 FNYEAQ. The CDR3 coding sequence is TGTGCCAGCAGCTTAGAGAGGGAAGGGGCAGGCGGGGAGCTGTTTTTT. Amino acid sequence: CASSLEREGAGGELFF.

The chain employs TRBV2 and TRBJ2-7; D ambiguous. This CDR3 region has 13 residues. Trimming took 5 bases from V and 2 from J, leaving 10 bases between them. Germline CDR1 reads SNHLY; CDR2 reads FYNNEI. CDR3 protein: CASSIGVPYEQYF. CDR3 nucleotides: TGTGCCAGCAGTATTGGGGTGCCCTACGAGCAGTACTTC.

The V gene is TRBV13, the J gene TRBJ2-1, with D unclear. The CDR3 has 14 residues. Trimming stripped 0 bases from V and 10 bases from J, with 13 bases between. Germline loops: CDR1 PRHDT, CDR2 FYEKMQ (reference sequence). The CDR3: CASSLGVGQLEQFF. The CDR3 DNA is TGTGCCAGCAGCTTAGGAGTAGGGCAGTTGGAGCAGTTCTTC.

The V and J genes are TRBV7-6 and TRBJ1-5; tentative D call: TRBD1 (6 bases). The CDR3 contains 17 residues. Germline CDR1 reads SGHVS; CDR2 reads FNYEAQ. The V end was cut by 4 bases, the J end by 4 bases, with 20 bases between. The CDR3 is CASSSRGGIRGNQPQHF. CDR3 nucleotide sequence: TGTGCCAGCAGCTCTAGAGGGGGTATCAGGGGAAATCAGCCCCAGCATTTT.

The chain links TRBV2 to TRBJ2-2; D remains unclear. CDR1 and CDR2 from the germline V gene are SNHLY and FYNNEI. The CDR3 runs to 13 residues. V was shortened by 7 bases and J by 1 base, with 7 bases between the two germline ends. The CDR3 is CASNGRNTGELFF. The CDR3 DNA reads as TGTGCCAGCAATGGCAGGAACACCGGGGAGCTGTTTTTT. Full variable domain (missing parts from reference TRBV2 and TRBJ2-2): EPEVTQTPSHQVTQMGQEVILRCVPISNHLYFYWYRQILGQKVEFLVSFYNNEISEKSEIFDDQFSVERPDGSNFTLKIRSTKLEDSAMYFCASNGRNTGELFFGEGSRLTVL.

The CDR3, as DNA: TGTGCCAGCAGCGTGGGGGGGACAGGGGCCTATGGCTACACCTTC. Protein: CASSVGGTGAYGYTF. The chain couples TRBV5-4 to TRBJ1-2; 10 bases map to TRBD1. Germline loops: CDR1 SGHNT, CDR2 YYREEE (reference sequence). After removal of 4 bases from V and 4 bases from J, the junction contained 7 bases not matched to a gene. This CDR3 has 15 residues.